The TCR beta chain described here comes from a study of technical replicates of blood from a handful of donors. Germline values: CDR1 MDHEN, CDR2 SYDVKM. V was pared by 3 bases and J by 3 bases, with 15 bases between. This CDR3 region has 15 residues. Clones were read by immunoSEQ multiplex PCR, and TCRdb kept only the in-frame ones, dropping some. The table has about 89,000 clones, 90% to 95% seen once. V and J are TRBV28 and TRBJ2-7; tentative D call: TRBD2 (6 bases). This receptor was identified in a human donor in good health. Source material: T cells isolated from PBMCs. CDR3 in DNA: TGTGCCAGCAGTTTTGCGTATAGCGGAGTCTACGAGCAGTACTTC. This translates into CASSFAYSGVYEQYF.